These T cell receptor beta chains were read from a single sample in a study of OX40 agonist ivuxolimab in advanced cancers. Sequencing was performed with immunoSEQ multiplex PCR; in TCRdb, only in-frame clones are kept and a portion is missing. The profile shows some 97,000 clones, less than 95% of them singletons. The input for sequencing was CD4+ or CD8+ T cells sorted from blood, taken in a trial of the OX40 agonist ivuxolimab. These receptors were obtained from an adult with an advanced solid tumor such as melanoma, head and neck, liver or kidney cancer. Both conserved end residues are part of each CDR3. The order of the fields is CDR3 protein, CDR3 DNA, V gene, J gene, D gene, clone size. D genes are given only for firm matches. The size entry is marked missing in some rows and otherwise reads once, few, many or a size class.

cdr3_aa: CASSLKVAETQYF
cdr3_nt: TGTGCCAGCAGCTTGAAAGTGGCGGAGACCCAGTACTTC
v_call: TRBV5-6
j_call: TRBJ2-5
d_call: NA
clone_size: NA

cdr3_aa: CASSLFRGTEAFF
cdr3_nt: TGTGCCAGCAGCTTATTTCGGGGCACTGAAGCTTTCTTT
v_call: TRBV11-2
j_call: TRBJ1-1
d_call: NA
clone_size: once

cdr3_aa: CASSSLRTGIETQYF
cdr3_nt: TGTGCCAGCAGCTCCCTTAGGACAGGGATAGAGACCCAGTACTTC
v_call: TRBV7-2
j_call: TRBJ2-5
d_call: TRBD1
clone_size: NA

cdr3_aa: CASRAITLALGEQFF
cdr3_nt: TGTGCCAGTAGGGCGATCACACTAGCGTTGGGTGAGCAGTTCTTC
v_call: TRBV19
j_call: TRBJ2-1
d_call: TRBD2
clone_size: NA

cdr3_aa: CASSIASPSYNEQFF
cdr3_nt: TGTGCCAGTAGTATTGCCAGCCCCTCCTACAATGAGCAGTTCTTC
v_call: TRBV19
j_call: TRBJ2-1
d_call: NA
clone_size: once

cdr3_aa: CASSLYNAGFNYGYTF
cdr3_nt: TGTGCCAGCAGCTTATACAATGCAGGGTTCAACTATGGCTACACCTTC
v_call: TRBV13
j_call: TRBJ1-2
d_call: NA
clone_size: NA

cdr3_aa: CASTSFYEQYF
cdr3_nt: TGTGCCAGCACTAGCTTCTACGAGCAGTACTTC
v_call: TRBV28
j_call: TRBJ2-7
d_call: NA
clone_size: NA

cdr3_aa: CASSRDQNTEAFF
cdr3_nt: TGTGCCAGCAGCCGGGACCAGAACACTGAAGCTTTCTTT
v_call: TRBV4-2
j_call: TRBJ1-1
d_call: NA
clone_size: NA

cdr3_aa: CASSVVGQEDEQFF
cdr3_nt: TGTGCCAGCAGCGTAGTGGGACAGGAGGATGAGCAGTTCTTC
v_call: TRBV9
j_call: TRBJ2-1
d_call: TRBD1
clone_size: NA

cdr3_aa: CASSLTSIAGGRNNEQFF
cdr3_nt: TGTGCCAGCAGCTTAACGTCCATAGCGGGAGGTAGGAACAATGAGCAGTTCTTC
v_call: TRBV7-3
j_call: TRBJ2-1
d_call: TRBD2
clone_size: NA

cdr3_aa: CASSIQPRPGGNQPQHF
cdr3_nt: TGTGCCAGTAGTATACAGCCGAGGCCCGGGGGCAATCAGCCCCAGCATTTT
v_call: TRBV19
j_call: TRBJ1-5
d_call: NA
clone_size: NA

cdr3_aa: CASSRTSGSFLAGELFF
cdr3_nt: TGTGCCAGCAGTCGGACTAGCGGGAGTTTCCTCGCCGGGGAGCTGTTTTTT
v_call: TRBV5-6
j_call: TRBJ2-2
d_call: TRBD2
clone_size: NA

cdr3_aa: CASSEEPRGLSLPDTQYF
cdr3_nt: TGTGCCAGCAGTGAAGAGCCCAGGGGGCTGTCTCTTCCAGATACGCAGTATTTT
v_call: TRBV6-1
j_call: TRBJ2-3
d_call: TRBD1
clone_size: NA

cdr3_aa: CASSRLAGNDYGYTF
cdr3_nt: TGTGCCAGCAGCAGACTCGCGGGTAACGACTATGGCTACACCTTC
v_call: TRBV6-5
j_call: TRBJ1-2
d_call: NA
clone_size: NA

cdr3_aa: CASSPGLAAYYEQYF
cdr3_nt: TGCGCCAGCAGCCCGGGACTAGCAGCCTACTACGAGCAGTACTTC
v_call: TRBV10-1
j_call: TRBJ2-7
d_call: TRBD2
clone_size: NA

cdr3_aa: CATSRDQDTQYF
cdr3_nt: TGTGCCACCAGCAGAGATCAGGATACGCAGTATTTT
v_call: TRBV15
j_call: TRBJ2-3
d_call: NA
clone_size: few

cdr3_aa: CASSPRTGGNEQFF
cdr3_nt: TGTGCCAGCAGCCCGAGGACAGGGGGCAATGAGCAGTTCTTC
v_call: TRBV11-3
j_call: TRBJ2-1
d_call: TRBD1
clone_size: once

cdr3_aa: CASSPQNLAGVSYEQYF
cdr3_nt: TGTGCCAGCTCACCTCAAAATCTAGCGGGGGTCTCCTACGAGCAGTACTTC
v_call: TRBV18
j_call: TRBJ2-7
d_call: TRBD2
clone_size: once

cdr3_aa: CASSNPGLAAVPAFF
cdr3_nt: TGTGCCAGCAGCAATCCAGGACTAGCGGCCGTGCCAGCGTTCTTC
v_call: TRBV7-2
j_call: TRBJ2-1
d_call: TRBD2
clone_size: NA

cdr3_aa: CASSGAGGGLYEQYF
cdr3_nt: TGTGCCAGCAGTGGTGCGGGGGGAGGCCTCTACGAGCAGTACTTC
v_call: TRBV28
j_call: TRBJ2-7
d_call: TRBD2
clone_size: NA

cdr3_aa: CASSPPDHLTGELFF
cdr3_nt: TGTGCCAGCTCACCACCGGATCATCTCACCGGGGAGCTGTTTTTT
v_call: TRBV18
j_call: TRBJ2-2
d_call: NA
clone_size: NA

cdr3_aa: CAVEAGESTDTQYF
cdr3_nt: TGTGCCGTAGAAGCGGGAGAGAGCACAGATACGCAGTATTTT
v_call: TRBV10-3
j_call: TRBJ2-3
d_call: TRBD2
clone_size: NA

cdr3_aa: CASSYSGLQETQYF
cdr3_nt: TGTGCCAGCAGTTACTCCGGGCTACAAGAGACCCAGTACTTC
v_call: TRBV6-6
j_call: TRBJ2-5
d_call: NA
clone_size: NA

cdr3_aa: CASGGWDQPQHF
cdr3_nt: TGTGCCAGCGGTGGTTGGGATCAGCCCCAGCATTTT
v_call: TRBV28
j_call: TRBJ1-5
d_call: NA
clone_size: NA